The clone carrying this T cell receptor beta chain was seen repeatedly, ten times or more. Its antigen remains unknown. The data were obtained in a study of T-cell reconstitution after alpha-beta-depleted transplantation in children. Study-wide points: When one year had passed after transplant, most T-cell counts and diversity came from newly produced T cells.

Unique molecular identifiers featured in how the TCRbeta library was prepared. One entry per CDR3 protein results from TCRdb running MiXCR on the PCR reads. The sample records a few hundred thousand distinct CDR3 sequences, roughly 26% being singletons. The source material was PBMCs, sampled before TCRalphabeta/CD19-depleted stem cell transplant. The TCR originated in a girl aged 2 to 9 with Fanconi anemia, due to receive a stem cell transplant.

CDR3 in amino acids: CASSLKSGKEYQETQYF. The DNA of the CDR3 is TGTGCCAGCAGCCTCAAGTCGGGGAAGGAGTACCAAGAGACCCAGTACTTC. This rearrangement joins TRBV7-2 to TRBJ2-5; tentative D call: TRBD2 (5 bases). The germline V gene encodes CDR1 SGHTA and CDR2 FQGNSA. The CDR3 loop spans 17 amino acids. V lost 5 bases and J lost 0, with 19 bases in between.